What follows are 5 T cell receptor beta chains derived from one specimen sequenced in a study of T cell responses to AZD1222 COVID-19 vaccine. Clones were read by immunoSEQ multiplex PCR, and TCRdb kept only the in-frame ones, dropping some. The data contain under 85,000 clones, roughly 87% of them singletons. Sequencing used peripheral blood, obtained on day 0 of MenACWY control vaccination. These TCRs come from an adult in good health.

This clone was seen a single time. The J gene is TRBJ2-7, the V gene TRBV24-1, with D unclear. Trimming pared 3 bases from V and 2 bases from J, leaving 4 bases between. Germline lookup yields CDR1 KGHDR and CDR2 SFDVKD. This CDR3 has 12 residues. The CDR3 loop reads CATSDGAYEQYF. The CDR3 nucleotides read TGTGCCACCAGTGATGGGGCCTACGAGCAGTACTTC.

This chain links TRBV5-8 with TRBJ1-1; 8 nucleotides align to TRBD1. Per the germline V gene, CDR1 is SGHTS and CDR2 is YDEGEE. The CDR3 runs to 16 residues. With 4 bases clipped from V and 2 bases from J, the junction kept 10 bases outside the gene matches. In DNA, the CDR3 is TGTGCCAGCAGCAGGTTGACAGGGGTCCAAAACACTGAAGCTTTCTTT. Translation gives CASSRLTGVQNTEAFF.

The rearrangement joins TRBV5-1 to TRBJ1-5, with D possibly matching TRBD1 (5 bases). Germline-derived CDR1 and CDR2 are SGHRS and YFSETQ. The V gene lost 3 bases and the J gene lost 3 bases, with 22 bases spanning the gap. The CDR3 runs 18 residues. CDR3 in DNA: TGCGCCAGCAGCTCTCCCGGGACCCAAGGTAGGGCCAATCAGCCCCAGCATTTT. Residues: CASSSPGTQGRANQPQHF. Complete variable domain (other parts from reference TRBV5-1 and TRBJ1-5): KAGVTQTPRYLIKTRGQQVTLSCSPISGHRSVSWYQQTPGQGLQFLFEYFSETQRNKGNFPGRFSGRQFSNSRSEMNVSTLELGDSALYLCASSSPGTQGRANQPQHFGDGTRLSIL.

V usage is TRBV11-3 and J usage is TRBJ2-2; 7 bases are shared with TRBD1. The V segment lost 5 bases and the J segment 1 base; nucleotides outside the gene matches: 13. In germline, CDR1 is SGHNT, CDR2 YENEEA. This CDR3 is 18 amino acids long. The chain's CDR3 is CASSRGSAGTENTGELFF. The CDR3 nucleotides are TGTGCCAGCAGCCGGGGTTCTGCCGGGACAGAGAACACCGGGGAGCTGTTTTTT.

This chain's CDR3 is CASSSHLGRGKTEAFF. As DNA, the CDR3 is TGTGCCAGCAGCTCGCATTTGGGCAGGGGGAAAACTGAAGCTTTCTTT. This rearrangement joins TRBV7-8 to TRBJ1-1; TRBD1 aligns across 7 bases. Trimming cost V 4 bases and J 5 bases; bases outside gene matches: 13. CDR1 and CDR2 (germline): SGHVS, FQNEAQ. The CDR3 covers 16 residues.